This T cell receptor beta chain was captured by sequencing in a study of naive and memory T cell subsets. Overnight CMV lysate stimulation of fresh PBMCs defined donor CMV status by CD4+ IFNgamma. Cells stained for CD3, CD4, CD8, CD45RA and CD27 were sorted into four subsets. The CDR3 length is 17 residues. Germline V CDR1 and CDR2: LGHNA, YNFKEQ. Trimming took 4 bases from V and 7 from J, leaving 20 bases between them. This clonotype was observed at least ten times. Its antigen is as yet unknown. An equimolar mix of two oligonucleotides served as the beta constant-region primer for TRBC1 and TRBC2. TCRdb independently ran MiXCR on the UMI-ligation and nested PCR reads; one entry per CDR3 protein. The repertoire has 81,000 or so distinct CDR3 sequences, around 6.5% of them found once; the top ten carry around 1.7%. The study, taken as a whole, reports: From naive to CM, EM and EMRA, diversity decreased and Gini increased.

The sample taken for sequencing was central memory CD4+ T cells from blood. The clonotype was recovered from a human donor in good health. The chain carries TRBV4-2 and TRBJ1-6; no clear D gene. CDR3 sequence reads: CASSLSRGGLANSPLHF. The CDR3 region has the DNA TGTGCCAGCAGCCTATCACGAGGCGGACTTGCAAATTCACCCCTCCACTTT.